This T cell receptor (beta chain) originates from a study of early T cells in non-severe SARS-CoV-2 infection. Attached unique molecular identifiers marked individual cDNA molecules. TCRdb itself ran the 5' RACE reads through MiXCR, one entry per CDR3 protein. The sample lists roughly 63,000 distinct CDR3 sequences; around 12% were seen once. The table lists this clonotype with a few counts. As yet, its antigen is unknown. Study results and limitations: A preference for anti-spike CD8 responses marked VDJdb matching, which missed private and CD4 specificities.

This CDR3 spans 14 amino acids. Trimming at V came to 7 bases and at J to 3 bases, leaving 6 bases not matched to a gene. CDR1 MNHNY and CDR2 SVGAGI come from the germline V gene (reference sequence). The clonotype was recovered from an adult who was a healthcare worker with PCR-confirmed SARS-CoV-2 infection or an uninfected control (not recorded which). The donor label of this sample is uncertain. The sample consisted of whole blood, taken at baseline. This chain uses TRBV6-6 with TRBJ1-2; TRBD1 matches at 9 bases. CDR3 protein: CASTGTGSYYGYTF. The CDR3 coding sequence is TGTGCCAGCACCGGGACAGGGTCATACTATGGCTACACCTTC.